This record covers a single T cell receptor beta chain. Blood got drawn at baseline, again on cycle 4 day 1, and then on cycle 7 day 1. The source of the sample is a study of OX40 agonist ivuxolimab in advanced cancers. Here immunoSEQ multiplex PCR was the method, and the copy in TCRdb shows in-frame clones only, minus some. The data show some 51,000 clones, about 87% seen once. The CDR3 length is 14 residues. Per germline, CDR1 LGHNA and CDR2 YSLEER. J gave up 5 bases and V 4 bases, and 6 bases lay outside the gene matches. This chain joins TRBV4-3 and TRBJ1-1; 8 nucleotides match TRBD1. This sequence was found in an adult with an advanced solid tumor such as melanoma, head and neck, liver or kidney cancer. Sequences were derived from CD4+ or CD8+ T cells sorted from blood, sampled in a trial of the OX40 agonist ivuxolimab. The CDR3 is CASSRGTGGTEAFF. For the CDR3, the DNA is TGCGCCAGCAGCCGGGGGACAGGAGGAACTGAAGCTTTCTTT.